This T cell receptor (beta chain) was identified in a study of blood T cell repertoires in COVID-19. Overall study: The samples span acute and convalescent COVID-19 from the United States, Italy and Spain. Sources were T cells, B-cell-depleted T cells, or PBMCs; the material itself was cDNA or gDNA.

The germline V gene has CDR1 MDHEN and CDR2 SYDVKM. Deletions cut 5 bases from V and 1 base from J, with 17 bases between. The CDR3 contains 17 residues. Authors' data handling: How many nucleated cells were present was estimated from reference gene primer amplification. Sequencing used immunoSEQ multiplex PCR; TCRdb keeps in-frame clones, though not all of them. V, J and clone size are those of that table, while D and trimming were read from the DNA. The sample holds over 20,000 clones, about 88% seen once. The chain links TRBV28 to TRBJ2-2; a weak D match, TRBD1 (6 bases). Sequenced material: peripheral blood. The TCR originated in a human donor in a cohort sampled during active COVID-19. The donor label of this sample is uncertain. The CDR3 region has the DNA TGTGCCAGCAGTCTCATACCGGGACAAGGGAACACCGGGGAGCTGTTTTTT. The encoded protein is CASSLIPGQGNTGELFF.